A single sample is the source of the 10 T cell receptor beta chains below, sequenced in a study of blood T cell repertoires in COVID-19. Clones were read by immunoSEQ multiplex PCR, and TCRdb kept only the in-frame ones, dropping some. The table records about 180,000 clones, about 86% of them present only once. Sequenced input: peripheral blood. These receptors all stem from a woman in her 30s with active or convalescent COVID-19.

The chain joins TRBV24-1 to TRBJ2-5; possible D gene TRBD2, 5 bases. The V gene lost 2 bases and the J gene lost 1 base, with 13 bases spanning the gap. This CDR3 has 16 residues. From germline, CDR1 is KGHDR and CDR2 SFDVKD. The CDR3 region is CATSDWPARAQETQYF. In DNA form, the CDR3 reads TGTGCCACCAGTGATTGGCCAGCGAGGGCCCAAGAGACCCAGTACTTC.

The V gene is TRBV3-1 (or the pseudogene TRBV3-2), the J gene TRBJ1-2; D is uncertain. Trimming left V 0 bases short and J 2 bases short, with 7 bases between. The CDR3 is made up of 14 amino acids. CDR1 LGHDT and CDR2 YNNKEL come from the germline V gene (reference sequence). The CDR3 loop is CASSQELKNYGYTF. CDR3 nucleotides: TGTGCCAGCAGCCAAGAACTCAAGAACTATGGCTACACCTTC.

This rearrangement joins TRBV6-5 to TRBJ1-6; D is ambiguous. CDR1 and CDR2 from the germline V gene are MNHEY and SVGAGI. Trimming stripped 0 bases from V and 5 bases from J, with 8 bases between. This CDR3 region has 15 residues. CDR3 coding DNA: TGTGCCAGCAGTTACTCGTACGGGGATAATTCACCCCTCCACTTT. This codes for CASSYSYGDNSPLHF.

This chain links TRBV20-1 with TRBJ1-1, with TRBD1 identical over 10 bases. The germline gives CDR1 DFQATT, CDR2 SNEGSKA (reference sequence). CDR3 size: 11 residues. Losses at the gene ends were 6 bases for V and 10 bases for J; bases not matched to a gene: 5. CDR3 sequence: CSAPRQGAAFF. The CDR3, as DNA: TGCAGTGCACCTCGACAGGGGGCAGCTTTCTTT.

The V gene is TRBV6-5, the J gene TRBJ1-2, with TRBD1 matching 7 bases. This CDR3 comprises 15 residues. Germline V gene sequence: CDR1 MNHEY, CDR2 SVGAGI. V lost 5 bases, J lost 2 bases, and 8 bases stayed unmatched. The CDR3 DNA reads as TGTGCCAGCAGTCCTACAGGGGTTGGGAACTATGGCTACACCTTC. Amino acid sequence: CASSPTGVGNYGYTF.

The chain combines TRBV5-6 with TRBJ1-2, with TRBD1 as a possible D gene (6 bases). The CDR3 sequence is 15 residues long. V lost 0 bases to trimming and J lost 0 bases, with 9 bases between them. Germline loops: CDR1 SGHDT, CDR2 YYEEEE. For the CDR3, the DNA is TGTGCCAGCAGCTTGGGGCAGGGGACTAACTATGGCTACACCTTC. Its translation: CASSLGQGTNYGYTF.

The rearrangement joins TRBV27 to TRBJ1-4, with D perhaps TRBD1 (5 bases). Germline CDR1 MNHEY, CDR2 SMNVEV (reference sequence). This CDR3 region has 18 residues. V lost 0 bases and J 0 bases, leaving 14 bases between the germline ends. CDR3 sequence (DNA): TGTGCCAGCAGTTTATCTGGCCAGGGTTACACAACTAATGAAAAACTGTTTTTT. This translates into CASSLSGQGYTTNEKLFF.

The chain couples TRBV7-8 to TRBJ1-5; 7 bases align to TRBD1. From germline, CDR1 is SGHVS and CDR2 FQNEAQ. The J segment lost 5 bases and the V segment lost 4 bases, leaving 8 bases of the junction unmatched. The CDR3 has 15 residues. CDR3 sequence reads: CASSSLGQGDQPQHF. CDR3 sequence (DNA): TGTGCCAGCAGCTCCCTCGGCCAGGGGGATCAGCCCCAGCATTTT.

The genes are TRBV7-9 and TRBJ1-5, with 10 bases that match TRBD1. J gave up 5 bases and V 5 bases, and 3 bases lay outside the gene matches. The CDR3 spans 14 residues. Germline CDR1 SEHNR, CDR2 FQNEAQ (reference sequence). CDR3: CASSDGTGDQPQHF. The DNA for the CDR3 is TGTGCCAGCAGCGACGGGACAGGGGATCAGCCCCAGCATTTT.

The chain joins TRBV2 to TRBJ2-2; possibly TRBD1 for D (6 bases). CDR1 is SNHLY and CDR2 is FYNNEI in the germline V gene. The CDR3 consists of 14 residues. V was pared by 9 bases and J by 1 base, with 12 bases between. This CDR3 is CASTGHLNTGELFF. DNA for the CDR3: TGTGCCAGTACGGGACACCTGAACACCGGGGAGCTGTTTTTT.